The 14 T cell receptor beta chains in this list originate from one sample, sequenced in a study of T cells in Graves' hyperthyroidism and ophthalmopathy. TCR beta CDR3 regions were amplified from RNA transcripts. The TCR CDR3 first-round RT-PCR relied on the HTBI primer set. From the multiplex PCR reads, TCRdb called clonotypes with MiXCR, one entry per CDR3 protein. This table holds 750,000 to 950,000 distinct CDR3 sequences, 38% found once. The sample comprised blood. The receptors shown here come from a man aged 18 to 35 with Graves' hyperthyroidism.

This clonotype was seen repeatedly, ten times or more. V is TRBV29-1 and J is TRBJ1-6; tentatively, D is TRBD1 (5 bases). This CDR3 has 14 amino acids. Germline V gene sequence: CDR1 SQVTM, CDR2 ANQGSEA. The germline V and J ends were trimmed by 4 bases and 7 bases, with 14 bases remaining between them. The CDR3 nucleotides are TGCAGCGTTGGGGAGGGGCAGCGGAATTCACCCCTCCACTTT. Translating gives CSVGEGQRNSPLHF. Supplemented by reference TRBV29-1 and TRBJ1-6, the full variable domain reads SAVISQKPSRDICQRGTSLTIQCQVDSQVTMMFWYRQQPGQSLTLIATANQGSEATYESGFVIDKFPISRPNLTFSTLTVSNMSPEDSSIYLCSVGEGQRNSPLHFGNGTRLTVT.

The chain links TRBV4-2 to TRBJ2-7; D ambiguous. Germline assignment: CDR1 LGHNA and CDR2 YNFKEQ. Trimming took off 0 bases at V and 3 bases at J, with 12 bases between the two ends. The CDR3 extends over 15 amino acids. Here the CDR3 DNA reads TGTGCCAGCAGCCAAGACTACCTGACGGACTACGAGCAGTACTTC. Residues: CASSQDYLTDYEQYF.

With regard to this clonotype: At one end the junction does not follow the germline gene, possibly because of a read error. The V gene is TRBV2, the J gene TRBJ2-6, with 11 bases aligning to TRBD1. The CDR3 runs 10 residues. Looked up from germline, CDR1 is SNHLY and CDR2 is FYNNEI. The CDR3, as DNA: TGTGCCAGCGGACAGGGGGCTGAAGCTTTC. The encoded protein is CASGQGAEAF.

A word on this clonotype: A clone one base away is much larger, so this may be a read error. This sequence joins TRBV11-3 and TRBJ2-5; D unclear. This CDR3 is built from 13 residues. Germline CDR1 is SGHNT and CDR2 is YENEEA. The CDR3 region has the DNA TGTGCCGGCAGCTCTGACTACCAAGAGACCCAGTACTTC. Translation: CAGSSDYQETQYF.

As for this clonotype: A read error may account for a junction end that differs from germline. The chain uses TRBV15 and TRBJ2-6, with D possibly matching TRBD1 (7 bases). The CDR3 totals 14 residues. CDR1 LNHNV and CDR2 YYDKDF come from the germline V gene (reference sequence). This chain's CDR3 is CATGRGVEPYVLTF. DNA of the CDR3: TGTGCCACCGGCAGGGGGGTGGAGCCCTACGTCCTGACTTTC.

The genes are TRBV4-2 and TRBJ1-6; 10 bases map to TRBD1. There are 17 residues in the CDR3. The V gene end was trimmed by 4 bases and the J gene end by 6 bases; junction bases not matched to a gene: 9. CDR1 LGHNA and CDR2 YNFKEQ come from the germline V gene. The CDR3 spells CASSPGDRGFGNSPLHF. CDR3 DNA: TGTGCCAGCAGCCCCGGGGACAGGGGTTTCGGTAATTCACCCCTCCACTTT.

J is TRBJ2-6 and V is TRBV7-6; a possible D gene is TRBD2 (5 bases). This CDR3 spans 19 amino acids. Germline-derived CDR1 and CDR2 are SGHVS and FNYEAQ. The ends were cut back, 5 bases at V and 0 bases at J, with 20 bases in the middle. The CDR3 nucleotides are TGTGCCAGCAGCCCAACGTCCGGAGGCTTCCCCTCTGGGGCCAACGTCCTGACTTTC. It translates to CASSPTSGGFPSGANVLTF. Looking up the rest from reference TRBV7-6 and TRBJ2-6 gives the full variable domain: GAGVSQSPRYKVTKRGQDVALRCDPISGHVSLYWYRQALGQGPEFLTYFNYEAQQDKSGLPNDRFSAERPEGSISTLTIQRTEQRDSAMYRCASSPTSGGFPSGANVLTFGAGSRLTVL.

The chain recombines TRBV7-9 with TRBJ2-2; 14 bases line up with TRBD2. The CDR3 length is 16 residues. Germline CDR1 SEHNR, CDR2 FQNEAQ (reference sequence). V gave up 4 bases and J gave up 8 bases; unmatched junction bases: 6. CDR3 amino acids: CASSWGLAGAGGELFF. The DNA for the CDR3 is TGTGCCAGCAGCTGGGGACTAGCGGGAGCGGGAGGGGAGCTGTTTTTT. Supplemented by reference TRBV7-9 and TRBJ2-2, the full variable domain reads DTGVSQNPRHKITKRGQNVTFRCDPISEHNRLYWYRQTLGQGPEFLTYFQNEAQLEKSRLLSDRFSAERPKGSFSTLEIQRTEQGDSAMYLCASSWGLAGAGGELFFGEGSRLTVL.

The chain carries TRBV7-9 and TRBJ1-2; no clear D gene. With 2 bases removed from V and 8 bases from J, the gap between germline ends came to 12 bases. CDR1 and CDR2 (germline): SEHNR, FQNEAQ (reference sequence). The CDR3 runs to 13 residues. CDR3 sequence reads: CASSLNPVGGYTF. For the CDR3, the DNA is TGTGCCAGCAGCTTAAATCCTGTGGGAGGCTACACCTTC.

The rearrangement uses TRBV20-1 and TRBJ2-2; 8 nucleotides match TRBD1. The V and J ends lost 7 bases and 8 bases, in that order; junction bases with no gene match: 6. This CDR3 has 12 amino acids. The germline gives CDR1 DFQATT, CDR2 SNEGSKA (reference sequence). The CDR3 region has the DNA TGCAGTGGTAGCAGGGGGCGGGGGGAGCTGTTTTTT. This codes for CSGSRGRGELFF.

As to this clonotype: A read error may explain this, as a much larger clone is one base away. V gene TRBV7-2 combines with J gene TRBJ1-3, with D tentatively TRBD1 (5 bases). Germline V gene sequence: CDR1 SGHTA, CDR2 FQGNSA. CDR3 length equals 17 residues. The CDR3 sequence: CARSSRRGYSSGNTIYF. The CDR3 DNA follows: TGTGCCAGAAGCTCAAGGAGGGGTTACAGCTCTGGAAACACCATATATTTT.

The chain is built from TRBV10-2 and TRBJ2-5; 7 nucleotides match TRBD1. The V gene end was trimmed by 4 bases and the J gene end by 0 bases; junction bases not matched to a gene: 8. The CDR3 extends over 16 amino acids. CDR1 is WSHSY and CDR2 is SAAADI in the germline V gene. CDR3 in amino acids: CASSAGDREYQETQYF. The DNA of the CDR3 is TGCGCCAGCAGTGCCGGAGACAGGGAGTACCAAGAGACCCAGTACTTC.

This clonotype was recorded a few times. The junction departs from germline at one end; a sequencing error may be responsible. The chain recombines TRBV9 with TRBJ1-6; 7 nucleotides agree with TRBD1. This CDR3 is 16 amino acids long. Germline V CDR1 and CDR2: SGDLS, YYNGEE. As DNA, the CDR3 is TGCGCCAGCAGCCACCCGACAGGGATCGTAGGTTCACCCCTCCACTTT. Protein product: CASSHPTGIVGSPLHF.

Details on this clonotype: Just one base apart from a much larger clone, this may be a read error. This sequence joins TRBV10-3 and TRBJ2-7; 10 bases agree with TRBD1. V gave up 2 bases and J gave up 3 bases; unmatched junction bases: 10. The V gene's germline CDR1 is ENHRY and CDR2 SYGVKD. CDR3 length equals 17 residues. The CDR3 sequence: CAISEPLRGTGDYEQYF. The CDR3 bases are TGTGCCATCAGTGAGCCCCTTCGGGGGACAGGGGACTACGAGCAGTACTTC.